A single sample gave rise to the 19 T cell receptor beta chains below, sequenced in a study of shared clonotypes between healthy human individuals (dated by TCRdb to between 2020 and 2021). Library generation was performed with the immunoSEQ multiplex PCR assay. In its TCRdb copy, this immuneACCESS table keeps in-frame sequences only and misses some clones. Where compared with another copy, unresolved V genes explain less than half of these, and the others have no known cause. This sample lists nearly 750,000 clones; about two thirds were detected once. The top ten hold approximately 1.8% of the sample. Sequencing was done on a sample of memory CD4+ T cells sorted from blood. The sample's cell subset or site label is to be understood as: CD45RA-negative fraction. The receptors come from a woman in her twenties or thirties in good health.

The CDR3 DNA reads TGTGCCAGCAGAACGCAGGGACTCACTAATGAAAAACTGTTTTTT. This gives the protein CASRTQGLTNEKLFF. The J gene is TRBJ1-4, the V gene TRBV2, with D tentatively TRBD1 (5 bases). Trimming left V 6 bases short and J 2 bases short, with 13 bases between. CDR1 is SNHLY, CDR2 FYNNEI, per germline. The CDR3 contains 15 residues.

This chain joins TRBV7-2 and TRBJ1-1; D gene uncertain. Between the trimmed V and J ends, which lost 2 bases and 0 bases, there was a span of 7 bases. Germline V gene sequence: CDR1 SGHTA, CDR2 FQGNSA. There are 14 residues in the CDR3. CDR3 sequence reads: CASSLLRMNTEAFF. CDR3 coding DNA: TGTGCCAGCAGCTTACTTCGAATGAACACTGAAGCTTTCTTT.

The chain carries TRBV30 and TRBJ2-7, with 7 bases that match TRBD2. The ends lost 2 bases at V and 7 bases at J; junction bases unmatched: 11. Germline CDR1 reads GTSNPN; CDR2 reads SVGIG (reference sequence). This CDR3 comprises 14 residues. The CDR3, as DNA: TGTGCCTGGAGTCAAGCGGGACCCCCAAGAGAGCAGTACTTC. Translation: CAWSQAGPPREQYF.

This clone was seen a few times. The V and J genes are TRBV29-1 and TRBJ1-2; TRBD1 matches at 10 bases. The V gene end was trimmed by 5 bases and the J gene end by 5 bases; junction bases not matched to a gene: 11. Germline-derived CDR1 and CDR2 are SQVTM and ANQGSEA. The CDR3 spans 15 residues. DNA for the CDR3: TGCAGCGTTTCGACAGGGGGCGCGGATCGGTATGGCTACACCTTC. Residues: CSVSTGGADRYGYTF.

The chain carries TRBV5-6 and TRBJ2-7; tentatively, D is TRBD2 (7 bases). Trimming removed 4 bases from V and 3 bases from J, with 14 bases in between. The CDR3 is 14 residues long. CDR1 is SGHDT, CDR2 YYEEEE, per germline. CDR3 in amino acids: CASSRHGGHYEQYF. The CDR3 bases are TGTGCCAGCAGCCGGCACGGGGGGCACTACGAGCAGTACTTC.

CDR3 in amino acids: CASNRVYNQPQHF. Written as DNA, the CDR3 is TGTGCCAGTAACAGGGTCTACAATCAGCCCCAGCATTTT. The chain has TRBV19 and TRBJ1-5; maybe TRBD1 (6 bases). Germline CDR1 is LNHDA and CDR2 is SQIVND (reference sequence). The CDR3 is made up of 13 amino acids. V gave up 7 bases and J gave up 3 bases, with 10 bases separating them.

The CDR3 nucleotides are TGTGCCAGCAGCCCGGCAGGTCCCTACAATGAGCAGTTCTTC. This gives the protein CASSPAGPYNEQFF. The rearrangement joins TRBV6-5 to TRBJ2-1, with D unresolved. The germline V gene encodes CDR1 MNHEY and CDR2 SVGAGI. CDR3 length: 14 residues. Trimming pared 6 bases from V and 2 bases from J, leaving 11 bases between.

The V and J genes are TRBV7-9 and TRBJ2-4; 7 nucleotides match TRBD1. Germline lookup yields CDR1 SEHNR and CDR2 FQNEAQ (reference sequence). V was clipped by 4 bases and J by 1 base; unmatched bases: 7. This CDR3 has 16 amino acids. The CDR3 DNA is TGTGCCAGCAGCTACACTAAGACAGGGGCCAAAAACATTCAGTACTTC. Its translation is CASSYTKTGAKNIQYF.

V and J are TRBV28 and TRBJ2-3; D gene ambiguous. CDR3 length equals 15 residues. Germline V CDR1 and CDR2: MDHEN, SYDVKM. The V gene lost 1 base and the J gene lost 2 bases, with 10 bases spanning the gap. The CDR3 DNA reads as TGTGCCAGCAGTTTATCCGGGTCTAACACAGATACGCAGTATTTT. Its translation is CASSLSGSNTDTQYF.

V is TRBV6-9 and J is TRBJ2-7; 7 positions match TRBD2. Germline V lookup: CDR1 MNHGY, CDR2 SVAAGI. The CDR3 spans 15 residues. After removal of 7 bases from V and 1 base from J, the junction contained 10 bases not matched to a gene. CDR3 region: CASNLPLGGSYEQYF. In DNA form, the CDR3 reads TGTGCCAGCAACCTACCCTTGGGGGGGTCCTACGAGCAGTACTTC.

On this clone: Other DNA sequences in this specimen translate into the identical CDR3. The chain employs TRBV5-1 and TRBJ2-5, with D possibly being TRBD2 (5 bases). The V gene lost 1 base and the J gene lost 5 bases, with 12 bases spanning the gap. The CDR3 runs to 14 residues. Germline V lookup: CDR1 SGHRS, CDR2 YFSETQ. The CDR3 is CASSLRGPGETQYF. The CDR3 DNA reads as TGCGCCAGCAGCTTGCGAGGCCCGGGGGAGACCCAGTACTTC.

This clone was observed once. Being one base from a much bigger clone, this may be a read error. The DNA of the CDR3 is TGTGCCAGCAGCCTACAAGGTGTTATGAACACTGAAACTTTCTTT. Translation gives CASSLQGVMNTETFF. The rearrangement uses TRBV7-2 and TRBJ1-1, with D unclear. In germline, CDR1 is SGHTA, CDR2 FQGNSA. The CDR3 has 15 amino acids. Full variable domain (remainder filled in from reference TRBV7-2 and TRBJ1-1): GAGVSQSPSNKVTEKGKDVELRCDPISGHTALYWYRQSLGQGLEFLIYFQGNSAPDKSGLPSDRFSAERTGGSVSTLTIQRTQQEDSAVYLCASSLQGVMNTETFFGQGTRLTVV.

This clone was detected many times. The rearrangement uses TRBV20-1 and TRBJ1-1; D is undetermined. The CDR3 length is 11 residues. Between the trimmed V and J ends, which lost 5 bases and 1 base, there was a span of 5 bases. CDR1 DFQATT and CDR2 SNEGSKA come from the germline V gene (reference sequence). The CDR3 DNA follows: TGCAGTGCTGATGAGAACACTGAAGCTTTCTTT. It is translated as CSADENTEAFF.

The rearrangement links TRBV5-1 to TRBJ2-5; 9 bases agree with TRBD1. Germline lookup yields CDR1 SGHRS and CDR2 YFSETQ. V shed 0 bases and J 6 bases; nucleotides not matched to a gene: 3. The CDR3 is 14 residues long. The CDR3 sequence: CASSLVGQGQTQYF. In nucleotides, the CDR3 is TGCGCCAGCAGCTTGGTGGGACAGGGACAGACCCAGTACTTC.

This sequence joins TRBV19 and TRBJ2-7, with 7 bases that match TRBD1. Germline trimming cut 3 bases from V and 2 bases from J; bases unmatched to any gene: 4. CDR1 is LNHDA, CDR2 SQIVND, per germline (reference sequence). This CDR3 has 14 residues. This chain's CDR3 is CASSMAGGPYEQYF. Here the CDR3 DNA reads TGTGCCAGTAGTATGGCAGGGGGTCCCTACGAGCAGTACTTC.

The chain links TRBV28 to TRBJ2-1; D is perhaps TRBD1 or TRBD2 (6 bases each). The length of the CDR3 is 15 residues. V gave up 10 bases and J gave up 0 bases, with 16 bases separating them. CDR1 is MDHEN, CDR2 SYDVKM, per germline. The CDR3 is CATSSRGLSYNEQFF. In DNA, the CDR3 is TGTGCCACCTCCTCTCGGGGGCTCTCCTACAATGAGCAGTTCTTC.

V and J are TRBV5-8 and TRBJ2-3; no firm D call. Germline loops: CDR1 SGHTS, CDR2 YDEGEE. The V end was cut by 3 bases, the J end by 3 bases, with 14 bases between. CDR3 length equals 15 residues. The CDR3 region is CASSSRSLGTDTQYF. CDR3 in DNA: TGTGCCAGCAGCTCGAGGTCCCTCGGAACAGATACGCAGTATTTT.

The gene calls are TRBV4-1 and TRBJ2-4; possible D gene TRBD1, 6 bases. Germline V gene sequence: CDR1 MGHRA, CDR2 YSYEKL. The CDR3 consists of 17 residues. Deletions cut 1 base from V and 7 bases from J, with 20 bases between. In DNA form, the CDR3 reads TGCGCCAGCAGCCAAGCGCCCTACAGGGCCGCAAGCAACATTCAGTACTTC. It specifies CASSQAPYRAASNIQYF.

V is TRBV5-5 and J is TRBJ2-1; unclear D gene. Trimming took off 4 bases at V and 0 bases at J, with 11 bases between the two ends. Germline lookup yields CDR1 SGHKS and CDR2 YYEKEE (reference sequence). The CDR3 has 15 residues. The DNA for the CDR3 is TGTGCCAGCAGCGCACATGCGGTCTCCTACAATGAGCAGTTCTTC. Translation: CASSAHAVSYNEQFF.